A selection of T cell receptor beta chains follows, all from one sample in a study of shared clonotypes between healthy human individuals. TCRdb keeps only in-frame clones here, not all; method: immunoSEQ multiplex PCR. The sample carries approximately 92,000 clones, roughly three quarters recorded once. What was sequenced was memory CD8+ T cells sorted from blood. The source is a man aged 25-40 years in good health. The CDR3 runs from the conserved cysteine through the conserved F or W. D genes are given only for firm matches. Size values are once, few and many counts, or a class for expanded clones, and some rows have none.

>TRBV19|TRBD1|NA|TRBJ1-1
TGTGCCAGTAGTCCCGGACAGGGGGCCTTCGTGAACACTGAAGCTTTCTTT
CASSPGQGAFVNTEAFF
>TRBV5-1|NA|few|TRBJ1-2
TGCGCCAGCAGCTCAGAAGAAGGGGCCTATGGCTACACCTTC
CASSSEEGAYGYTF
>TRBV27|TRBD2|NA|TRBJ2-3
TGTGCCAGCAGCCCTGGGGCTAGCGGGACGGATACGCAGTATTTT
CASSPGASGTDTQYF
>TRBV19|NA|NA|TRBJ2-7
TGTGCCAGTAGTATAGGAGGGGGGCCCTACGAGCAGTACTTC
CASSIGGGPYEQYF
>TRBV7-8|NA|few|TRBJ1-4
TGTGCCAGCAGCTTAATAGTTTCGGGGTACTCGACTAATGAAAAACTGTTTTTT
CASSLIVSGYSTNEKLFF
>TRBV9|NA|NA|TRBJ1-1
TGTGCCAGCAGCGCACACGACCAGAACACTGAAGCTTTCTTT
CASSAHDQNTEAFF
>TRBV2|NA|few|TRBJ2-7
TGTGCCAGCAAGCCGGACTCCTACGAGCAGTACTTC
CASKPDSYEQYF
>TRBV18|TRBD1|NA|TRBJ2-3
TGTGCCAGCTCACCGAGGACAGGGGGCAGAGATACGCAGTATTTT
CASSPRTGGRDTQYF
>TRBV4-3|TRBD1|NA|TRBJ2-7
TGCGCCAGCAGCCAGAGACAGGGGGCCTCCTACGAGCAGTACTTC
CASSQRQGASYEQYF
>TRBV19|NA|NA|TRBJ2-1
TGTGCCAGTAGTATAGGAGTCAGTGAGCAGTTCTTC
CASSIGVSEQFF
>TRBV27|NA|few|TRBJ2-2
TGTGCCAGCAGTTTAACCGGGTGGAACACCGGGGAGCTGTTTTTT
CASSLTGWNTGELFF
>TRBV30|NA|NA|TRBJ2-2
TGTGCCTGGATCCCCGACAGCAATGCCGTCACCGGGGAGCTGTTTTTT
CAWIPDSNAVTGELFF
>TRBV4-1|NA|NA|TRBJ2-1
TGCGCCAGCAGCCTGGTTTATGCGGATTACAATGAGCAGTTCTTC
CASSLVYADYNEQFF
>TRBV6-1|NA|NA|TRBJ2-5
TGTGCCAGCAAAGGGACTTACCAAGAGACCCAGTACTTC
CASKGTYQETQYF
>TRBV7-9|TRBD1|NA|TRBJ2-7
TGTGCCAGCAGCTTACCACCAGGACAGGTCTACGAGCAGTACTTC
CASSLPPGQVYEQYF
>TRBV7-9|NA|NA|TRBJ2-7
TGTGCCAGCAGCTTGGTCAGGGCTAACGAGCAGTACTTC
CASSLVRANEQYF
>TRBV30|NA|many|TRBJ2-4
TGTGCCTGGACGCGGTCAGGGGACAAAAACATTCAGTACTTC
CAWTRSGDKNIQYF
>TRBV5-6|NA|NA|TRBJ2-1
TGTGCCAGCACCCAGGGGGGCGATGAGCAGTTCTTC
CASTQGGDEQFF
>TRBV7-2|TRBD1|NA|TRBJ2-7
TGTGCCAGCAGCTTAGCAGTAGGTCCAGGGGGCCTCTACGAGCAGTACTTC
CASSLAVGPGGLYEQYF
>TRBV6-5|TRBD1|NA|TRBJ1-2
TGTGCCAGCAGCCCGGGACAGGGGGGAATCGGTGGCTACACCTTC
CASSPGQGGIGGYTF
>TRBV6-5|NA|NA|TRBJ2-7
TGTGCCAGCAGTTACCGGGGGAGTTCGCCCTACGAGCAGTACTTC
CASSYRGSSPYEQYF
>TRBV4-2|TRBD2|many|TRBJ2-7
TGTGCCAGCAGCCAAGAGCAAGCGGGAGGAGGCTACGAGCAGTACTTC
CASSQEQAGGGYEQYF
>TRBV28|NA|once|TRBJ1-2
TGTGCCAGCAGTTTACCCAGTGAAACACAGGGTTACTTTATTGGTGGCTACACCTTC
CASSLPSETQGYFIGGYTF
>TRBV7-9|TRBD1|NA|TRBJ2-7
TGTGCCAGCAGCCCGCGACAGGGTTCCCCCTACGAGCAGTACTTC
CASSPRQGSPYEQYF
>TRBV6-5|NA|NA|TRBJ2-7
TGTGCCAGCAGTTACTCTCCGGCGGCAGTCGAGCAGTACTTC
CASSYSPAAVEQYF
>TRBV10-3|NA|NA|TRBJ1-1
TGTGCCATCAGTGAGCCGAGTGGGACTGAAGCTTTCTTT
CAISEPSGTEAFF
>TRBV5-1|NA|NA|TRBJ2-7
TGCGCCAGCAGCTTTTCCAGGTTCTACGAGCAGTACTTC
CASSFSRFYEQYF
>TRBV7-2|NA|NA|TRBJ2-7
TGTGCCAGCAGCTTAGTGACCCAACTTCCCTACGAGCAGTACTTC
CASSLVTQLPYEQYF
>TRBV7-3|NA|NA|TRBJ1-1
TGTGCCAGCAGCTTAATGGAGGGTAGCACTGAAGCTTTCTTT
CASSLMEGSTEAFF
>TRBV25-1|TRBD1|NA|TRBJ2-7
TGTGCCAGCAGTGGCCGGGACAGGGGGAACGAGCAGTACTTC
CASSGRDRGNEQYF
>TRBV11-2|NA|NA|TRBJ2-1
TGTGCCAGCAGCGGAACAAAGCGGAACTCCTACAATGAGCAGTTCTTC
CASSGTKRNSYNEQFF
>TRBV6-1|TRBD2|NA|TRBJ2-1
TGTGCCAGCAGTGAATCGGCTAGCGGGCACAATGAGCAGTTCTTC
CASSESASGHNEQFF
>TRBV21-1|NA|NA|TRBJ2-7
TGTGCCAGCCGAAGGGCTTACCGGGGGAGCTCCTACGAGCAGTACTTC
CASRRAYRGSSYEQYF
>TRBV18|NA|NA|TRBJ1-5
TGTGCCAGCTCGCCAGCAGTAAGTCAGCCCCAGCATTTT
CASSPAVSQPQHF
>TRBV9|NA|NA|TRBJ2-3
TGTGCCAGCAGCGCTGGGCTAGCAGATACGCAGTATTTT
CASSAGLADTQYF
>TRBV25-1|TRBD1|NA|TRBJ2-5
TGTGCCAGCAGTTTTCAAACAGGGGCCGAGACCCAGTACTTC
CASSFQTGAETQYF
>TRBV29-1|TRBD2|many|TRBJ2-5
TGCAGCGTTGAAGATGGCCTAGCGGTACAAGAGACCCAGTACTTC
CSVEDGLAVQETQYF
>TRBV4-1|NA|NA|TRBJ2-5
TGCGCCAGCAGCCAAGAGTTCGGGAGACTGGGCCAAGAGACCCAGTACTTC
CASSQEFGRLGQETQYF
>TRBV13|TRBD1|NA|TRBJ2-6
TGTGCCAGCAGCCAACGGGTTAACAGACAGGGCTCTGGGGCCAACGTCCTGACTTTC
CASSQRVNRQGSGANVLTF
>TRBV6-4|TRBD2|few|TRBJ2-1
TGTGCCAGCACCCACGGGGGGGGTTGCACCTACAATGAGCAGTTCTTC
CASTHGGGCTYNEQFF
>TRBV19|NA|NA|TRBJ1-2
TGTGCCAGTAGTACTTCCATCAGGGGCTTCTATGGCTACACCTTC
CASSTSIRGFYGYTF
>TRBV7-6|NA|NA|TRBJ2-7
TGTGCCAGCAGCTTGGAACCGACCTACGAGCAGTACTTC
CASSLEPTYEQYF
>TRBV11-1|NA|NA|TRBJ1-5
TGTGCCAGCAGCTTAAGGAATCAGCCCCAGCATTTT
CASSLRNQPQHF
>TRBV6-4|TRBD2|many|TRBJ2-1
TGTGCCAGCAGCTCCGGGACTAGCGGGAGTATTGAGCAGTTCTTC
CASSSGTSGSIEQFF
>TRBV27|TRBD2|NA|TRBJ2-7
TGTGCCAGCACTCTTATTCCTAGCGGGAGGTCCTACGAGCAGTACTTC
CASTLIPSGRSYEQYF
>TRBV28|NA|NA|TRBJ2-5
TGTGCCAGCAGACGCCATGACGGGGAGACCCAGTACTTC
CASRRHDGETQYF
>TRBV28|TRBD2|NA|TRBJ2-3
TGTGCCAGCAGCCAGGCTAGCGGGAGGACAGATACGCAGTATTTT
CASSQASGRTDTQYF
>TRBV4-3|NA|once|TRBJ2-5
TGCGCCAGCAGCCAAGACAGCGGACCTGGGGGGGAGACCCAGTACTTC
CASSQDSGPGGETQYF
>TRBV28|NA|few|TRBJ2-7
TGTGCCAGCAGTTTTCCCCCGGACCGTCCCTACGAGCAGTACTTC
CASSFPPDRPYEQYF
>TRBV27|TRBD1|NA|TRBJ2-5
TGTGCCAGCAGTTTATTGACAGGGTATGGCCAAAAAGAGACCCAGTACTTC
CASSLLTGYGQKETQYF
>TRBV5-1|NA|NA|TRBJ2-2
TGCGCCAGCAGTGCAAGTACCGGGGAGCTGTTTTTT
CASSASTGELFF
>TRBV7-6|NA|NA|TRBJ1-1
TGTGCCAGCTCCGCCGACCTGAACACTGAAGCTTTCTTT
CASSADLNTEAFF
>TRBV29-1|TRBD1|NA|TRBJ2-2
TGCAGCGTTGCGGCAACAGGGGGAAACACCGGGGAGCTGTTTTTT
CSVAATGGNTGELFF
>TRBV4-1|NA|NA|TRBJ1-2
TGCGCCAGCAGCCAAGTTCGAGGCTATGGCTACACCTTC
CASSQVRGYGYTF
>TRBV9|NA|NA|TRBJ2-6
TGTGCCAGCAGCGTAGCTGGTGGGGCCAACGTCCTGACTTTC
CASSVAGGANVLTF